A selection of T cell receptor beta chains follows, all from one sample in a study of identical twins' blood T cells. TCRdb re-derived calls from the 5' RACE reads in MiXCR, one entry per CDR3 protein. This table has roughly 340,000 distinct CDR3 sequences, about 28% appearing once. Sequencing used PBMCs. The receptors originated from a woman aged 18-49 years in good health. The CDR3 runs from the conserved cysteine through the conserved F or W. D genes are given only for firm matches. Only some rows state a clone size, as once, few, many or a class for expanded clones.

V: TRBV2; size: .; J: TRBJ2-2; D: .; CDR3: CASSDGRGTNTGELFF; DNA: TGTGCCAGCAGTGATGGAAGGGGAACGAACACCGGGGAGCTGTTTTTT
V: TRBV6-1; size: .; J: TRBJ1-1; D: .; CDR3: CASSESAGRNTEAFF; DNA: TGTGCCAGCAGTGAATCTGCGGGACGGAACACTGAAGCTTTCTTT
V: TRBV29-1; size: many; J: TRBJ2-7; D: TRBD1; CDR3: CSVENRGYEQYF; DNA: TGCAGCGTTGAGAACAGGGGGTACGAGCAGTACTTC
V: TRBV11-2; size: many; J: TRBJ2-7; D: .; CDR3: CASSLGGMTGSYEQYF; DNA: TGTGCCAGCAGCTTAGGGGGAATGACAGGATCCTACGAGCAGTACTTC
V: TRBV4-2; size: few; J: TRBJ2-2; D: TRBD1; CDR3: CASSQERTGANTGELFF; DNA: TGTGCCAGCAGCCAAGAAAGGACAGGGGCCAACACCGGGGAGCTGTTTTTT
V: TRBV13; size: many; J: TRBJ2-7; D: .; CDR3: CASSNRRGMRAYEQYF; DNA: TGTGCCAGCAGTAACAGGCGCGGTATGAGGGCCTACGAGCAGTACTTC
V: TRBV6-5; size: many; J: TRBJ2-1; D: .; CDR3: CASSPDFGNEQFF; DNA: TGTGCCAGCAGCCCGGATTTCGGAAATGAGCAGTTCTTC
V: TRBV18; size: .; J: TRBJ1-5; D: TRBD1; CDR3: CASSDRVPLYSNQPQHF; DNA: TGTGCCAGCTCAGACAGGGTCCCTCTCTATAGCAATCAGCCCCAGCATTTT
V: TRBV18; size: few; J: TRBJ1-3; D: .; CDR3: CASSPARGRSGNTIYF; DNA: TGTGCCAGCTCACCAGCCAGGGGCCGCTCTGGAAACACCATATATTTT
V: TRBV29-1; size: few; J: TRBJ2-3; D: .; CDR3: CSVDTEILHTQYF; DNA: TGCAGCGTTGATACCGAAATCCTGCACACGCAGTATTTT
V: TRBV27; size: few; J: TRBJ1-2; D: .; CDR3: CASSFTVNYGYTF; DNA: TGTGCCAGCAGTTTTACAGTCAACTATGGCTACACCTTC
V: TRBV5-1; size: .; J: TRBJ2-7; D: .; CDR3: CASRADGAYEQYF; DNA: TGCGCCAGCAGAGCAGACGGGGCCTACGAGCAGTACTTC
V: TRBV6-2/TRBV6-3; size: many; J: TRBJ2-1; D: .; CDR3: CASRKWNEQFF; DNA: TGTGCCAGCAGGAAATGGAATGAGCAGTTCTTC
V: TRBV27; size: .; J: TRBJ2-1; D: .; CDR3: CASSSIFSSYNEQFF; DNA: TGTGCCAGCAGTTCTATTTTTAGCTCCTACAATGAGCAGTTCTTC
V: TRBV28; size: few; J: TRBJ1-5; D: .; CDR3: CASSRDNNQPQHF; DNA: TGTGCCAGCAGTCGGGACAACAATCAGCCCCAGCATTTT
V: TRBV7-9; size: .; J: TRBJ1-2; D: TRBD1; CDR3: CASSLDPAGGYGYTF; DNA: TGTGCCAGCAGCTTAGACCCGGCAGGGGGCTATGGCTACACCTTC
V: TRBV12-3/TRBV12-4; size: few; J: TRBJ2-7; D: TRBD2; CDR3: CASSFGSGGYEQYF; DNA: TGTGCCAGCAGTTTCGGCTCGGGAGGGTACGAGCAGTACTTC
V: TRBV7-2; size: .; J: TRBJ2-4; D: .; CDR3: CASSLGRVIAKNIQYF; DNA: TGTGCCAGCAGCTTAGGACGGGTTATAGCCAAAAACATTCAGTACTTC
V: TRBV6-2/TRBV6-3; size: .; J: TRBJ1-3; D: .; CDR3: CASSYTSSYPRDTIYF; DNA: TGTGCCAGCAGTTACACGTCGTCATACCCACGGGACACCATATATTTT
V: TRBV6-5; size: few; J: TRBJ1-1; D: TRBD1; CDR3: CASSYFGQGNTEAFF; DNA: TGTGCCAGCAGTTACTTTGGACAGGGGAACACTGAAGCTTTCTTT
V: TRBV5-1; size: .; J: TRBJ1-2; D: .; CDR3: CASSPTQGDGYTF; DNA: TGCGCCAGCAGCCCCACTCAGGGAGATGGCTACACCTTC
V: TRBV10-3; size: many; J: TRBJ2-7; D: .; CDR3: CAIRQEGEQYF; DNA: TGTGCCATCAGACAGGAGGGTGAGCAGTACTTC
V: TRBV6-1; size: few; J: TRBJ1-1; D: TRBD1; CDR3: CASSGTGALNTEAFF; DNA: TGTGCCAGCAGTGGGACAGGGGCCCTGAACACTGAAGCTTTCTTT
V: TRBV3-1; size: many; J: TRBJ1-3; D: .; CDR3: CASSQDSAYTIYF; DNA: TGTGCCAGCAGCCAAGATTCTGCGTACACCATATATTTT
V: TRBV20-1; size: .; J: TRBJ1-5; D: .; CDR3: CSAKYGFGNQPQHF; DNA: TGCAGTGCTAAATATGGCTTCGGGAATCAGCCCCAGCATTTT
V: TRBV29-1; size: .; J: TRBJ1-2; D: TRBD1; CDR3: CSTTEGASYGYTF; DNA: TGCAGCACGACGGAGGGGGCGAGTTATGGCTACACCTTC
V: TRBV20-1; size: many; J: TRBJ2-3; D: .; CDR3: CSTMTRPDTQYF; DNA: TGCAGTACTATGACGAGGCCAGATACGCAGTATTTT
V: TRBV4-2; size: .; J: TRBJ1-1; D: .; CDR3: CASSQDRVNTEAFF; DNA: TGTGCCAGCAGCCAAGATCGGGTGAACACTGAAGCTTTCTTT
V: TRBV5-1; size: few; J: TRBJ1-1; D: TRBD1; CDR3: CASSLVGQGKVNTEAFF; DNA: TGCGCCAGCAGCTTGGTGGGACAGGGGAAAGTGAACACTGAAGCTTTCTTT
V: TRBV29-1; size: .; J: TRBJ2-3; D: .; CDR3: CSIAGRAGTDTQYF; DNA: TGCAGCATCGCAGGGCGGGCTGGCACAGATACGCAGTATTTT
V: TRBV20-1; size: many; J: TRBJ1-2; D: .; CDR3: CSASRGHYGYTF; DNA: TGCAGTGCCAGCAGGGGCCATTATGGCTACACCTTC